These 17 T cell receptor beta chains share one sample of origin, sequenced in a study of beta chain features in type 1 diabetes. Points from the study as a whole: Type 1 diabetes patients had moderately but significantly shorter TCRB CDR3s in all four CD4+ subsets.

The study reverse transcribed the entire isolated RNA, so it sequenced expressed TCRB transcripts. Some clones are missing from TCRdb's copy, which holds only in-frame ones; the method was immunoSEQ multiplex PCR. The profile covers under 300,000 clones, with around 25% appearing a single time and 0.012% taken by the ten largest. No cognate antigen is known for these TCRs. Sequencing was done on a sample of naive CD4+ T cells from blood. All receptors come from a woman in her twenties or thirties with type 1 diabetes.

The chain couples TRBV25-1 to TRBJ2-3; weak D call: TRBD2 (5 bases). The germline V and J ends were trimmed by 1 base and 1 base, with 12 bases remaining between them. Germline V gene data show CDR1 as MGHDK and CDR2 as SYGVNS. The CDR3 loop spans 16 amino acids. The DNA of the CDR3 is TGTGCCAGCAGTGAATTTAGAGGGCGGGGCACAGATACGCAGTATTTT. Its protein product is CASSEFRGRGTDTQYF.

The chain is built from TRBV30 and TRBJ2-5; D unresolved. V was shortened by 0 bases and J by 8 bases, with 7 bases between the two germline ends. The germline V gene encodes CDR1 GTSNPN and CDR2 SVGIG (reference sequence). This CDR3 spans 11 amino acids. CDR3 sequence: CAWSVLGTQYF. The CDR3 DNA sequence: TGTGCCTGGAGTGTACTCGGTACCCAGTACTTC.

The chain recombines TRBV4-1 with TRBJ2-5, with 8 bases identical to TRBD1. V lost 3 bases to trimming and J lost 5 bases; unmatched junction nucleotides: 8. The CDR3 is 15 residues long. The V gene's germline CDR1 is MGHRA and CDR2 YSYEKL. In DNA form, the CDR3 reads TGCGCCAGCAGCCAGCCGGACAGGGAACAGGAGACCCAGTACTTC. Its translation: CASSQPDREQETQYF.

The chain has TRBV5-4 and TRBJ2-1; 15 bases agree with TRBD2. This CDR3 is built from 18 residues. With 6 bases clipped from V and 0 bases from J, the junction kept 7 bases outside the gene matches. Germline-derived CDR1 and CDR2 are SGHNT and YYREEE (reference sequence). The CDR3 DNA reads TGTGCCAGCACCAGGACTAGCGGGAGGGCGTACTCCTACAATGAGCAGTTCTTC. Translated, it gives CASTRTSGRAYSYNEQFF.

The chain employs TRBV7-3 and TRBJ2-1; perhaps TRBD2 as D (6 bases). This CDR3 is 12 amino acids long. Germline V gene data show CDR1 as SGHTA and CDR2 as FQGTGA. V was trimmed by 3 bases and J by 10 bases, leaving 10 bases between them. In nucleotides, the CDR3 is TGTGCCAGCAGCTTTGAGGCGGGAGAGCAGTTCTTC. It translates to CASSFEAGEQFF. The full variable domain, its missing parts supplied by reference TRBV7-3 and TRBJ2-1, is GAGVSQTPSNKVTEKGKYVELRCDPISGHTALYWYRQSLGQGPEFLIYFQGTGAADDSGLPNDRFFAVRPEGSVSTLKIQRTERGDSAVYLCASSFEAGEQFFGPGTRLTVL.

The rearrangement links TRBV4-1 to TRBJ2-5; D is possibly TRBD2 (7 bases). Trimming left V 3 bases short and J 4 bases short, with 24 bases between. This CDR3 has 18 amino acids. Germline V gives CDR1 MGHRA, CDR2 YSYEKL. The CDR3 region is CASSQLLGGTGGRETQYF. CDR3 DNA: TGCGCCAGCAGCCAGTTGTTAGGGGGGACGGGGGGAAGAGAGACCCAGTACTTC.

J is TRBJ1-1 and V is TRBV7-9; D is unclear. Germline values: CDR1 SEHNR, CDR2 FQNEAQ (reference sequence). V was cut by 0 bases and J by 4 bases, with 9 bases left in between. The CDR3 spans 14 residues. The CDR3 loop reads CASSLAQVGTEAFF. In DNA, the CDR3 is TGTGCCAGCAGCTTAGCTCAGGTGGGCACTGAAGCTTTCTTT.

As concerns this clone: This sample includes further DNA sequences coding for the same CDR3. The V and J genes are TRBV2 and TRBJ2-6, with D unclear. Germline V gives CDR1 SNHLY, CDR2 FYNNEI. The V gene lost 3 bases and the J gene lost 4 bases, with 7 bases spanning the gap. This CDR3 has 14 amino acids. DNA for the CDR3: TGTGCCAGCAGTGAGTCTTCGGGGGCCAACGTCCTGACTTTC. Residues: CASSESSGANVLTF.

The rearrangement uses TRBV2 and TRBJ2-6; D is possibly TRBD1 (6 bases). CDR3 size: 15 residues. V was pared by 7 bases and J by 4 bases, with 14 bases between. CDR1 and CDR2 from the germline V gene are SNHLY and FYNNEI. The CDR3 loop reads CASTWGQFGANVLTF. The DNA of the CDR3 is TGTGCCAGCACGTGGGGGCAATTCGGGGCCAACGTCCTGACTTTC.

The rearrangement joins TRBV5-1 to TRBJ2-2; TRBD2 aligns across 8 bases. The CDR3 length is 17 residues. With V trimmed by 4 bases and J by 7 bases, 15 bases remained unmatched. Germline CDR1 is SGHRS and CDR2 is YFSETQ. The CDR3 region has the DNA TGCGCCAGCAGCCCTGCCCCTGGAGCGGGAGTTAACGGGGAGCTGTTTTTT. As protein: CASSPAPGAGVNGELFF.

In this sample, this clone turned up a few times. In DNA, the CDR3 is TGCGCCAGCAGCTTGGGGGCGGGGGGGGATCAGCCCCAGCATTTT. This sequence encodes CASSLGAGGDQPQHF. The V gene is TRBV5-1, the J gene TRBJ1-5; D possibly corresponds to TRBD1 (5 bases). The CDR3 runs 15 residues. The germline V gene has CDR1 SGHRS and CDR2 YFSETQ. V lost 0 bases and J 5 bases, leaving 12 bases between the germline ends.

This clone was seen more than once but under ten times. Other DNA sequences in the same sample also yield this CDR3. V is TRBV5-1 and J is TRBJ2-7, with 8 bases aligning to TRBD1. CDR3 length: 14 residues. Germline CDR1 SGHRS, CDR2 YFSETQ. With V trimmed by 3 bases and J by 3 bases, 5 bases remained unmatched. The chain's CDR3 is CASSSGTGGYEQYF. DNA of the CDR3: TGCGCCAGCAGCTCAGGGACAGGAGGCTACGAGCAGTACTTC.

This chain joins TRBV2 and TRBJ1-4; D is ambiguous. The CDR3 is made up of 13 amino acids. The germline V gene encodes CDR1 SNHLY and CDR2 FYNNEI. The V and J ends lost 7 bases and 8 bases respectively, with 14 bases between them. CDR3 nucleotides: TGTGCCAGCAACCCAGACCAGGCGGAAAAACTGTTTTTT. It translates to CASNPDQAEKLFF.

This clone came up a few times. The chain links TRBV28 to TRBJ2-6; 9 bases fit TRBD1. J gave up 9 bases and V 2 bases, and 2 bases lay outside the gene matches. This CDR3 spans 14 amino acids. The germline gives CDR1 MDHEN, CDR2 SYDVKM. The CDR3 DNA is TGTGCCAGCAGTTTAATGGGACAGGGCAACGTCCTGACTTTC. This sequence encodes CASSLMGQGNVLTF.

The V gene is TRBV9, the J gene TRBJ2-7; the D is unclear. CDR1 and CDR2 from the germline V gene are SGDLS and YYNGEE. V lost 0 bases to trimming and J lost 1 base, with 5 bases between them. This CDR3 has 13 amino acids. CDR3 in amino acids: CASSVERSYEQYF. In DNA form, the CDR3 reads TGTGCCAGCAGCGTAGAGAGGTCCTACGAGCAGTACTTC.

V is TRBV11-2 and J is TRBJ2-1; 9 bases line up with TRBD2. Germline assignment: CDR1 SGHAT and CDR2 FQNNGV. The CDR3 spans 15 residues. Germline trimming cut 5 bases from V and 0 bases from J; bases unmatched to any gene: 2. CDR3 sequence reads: CASSAGGSSYNEQFF. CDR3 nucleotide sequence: TGTGCCAGCAGCGCGGGAGGGAGCTCCTACAATGAGCAGTTCTTC.

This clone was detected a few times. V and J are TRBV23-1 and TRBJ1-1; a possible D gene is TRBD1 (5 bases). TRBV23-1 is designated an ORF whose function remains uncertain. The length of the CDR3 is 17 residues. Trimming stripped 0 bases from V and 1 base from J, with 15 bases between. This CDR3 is CASSQSLGGKENTEAFF. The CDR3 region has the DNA TGCGCCAGCAGTCAATCGCTGGGGGGGAAGGAGAACACTGAAGCTTTCTTT.